The 4 T cell receptor beta chains below all came from one sample that was sequenced in a study of shared clonotypes between healthy human individuals. Sequenced by immunoSEQ multiplex PCR; TCRdb stores in-frame clones only, minus some. The table lists 780,000 or so clones, around 77% of them singletons. Sequencing was carried out using memory CD4+ T cells sorted from blood. As to subset: CD45RA-negative fraction. The receptor source for this set is a woman younger than 45 in good health.

The chain is built from TRBV19 and TRBJ1-5, with D uncertain. V lost 3 bases, J lost 7 bases, and 16 bases lay in between. CDR1 is LNHDA, CDR2 SQIVND, per germline (reference sequence). The CDR3 runs to 15 residues. This CDR3 reads CASSIAGKGQQPQHF. CDR3 sequence (DNA): TGTGCCAGTAGTATCGCGGGGAAGGGCCAACAGCCCCAGCATTTT.

This clone was detected once. This chain connects TRBV6-4 to TRBJ1-5; 10 bases fit TRBD1. This CDR3 is built from 17 residues. Germline V gene sequence: CDR1 MRHNA, CDR2 SNTAGT. After removal of 8 bases from V and 6 bases from J, the junction contained 16 bases not matched to a gene. The chain's CDR3 is CASGDRGKACRSQPQHF. CDR3 coding DNA: TGTGCCAGCGGGGACAGGGGAAAAGCCTGCAGGAGTCAGCCCCAGCATTTT.

This sequence joins TRBV6-6 and TRBJ2-1; a weak D match, TRBD2 (6 bases). This CDR3 spans 13 amino acids. Between the trimmed V and J ends, which lost 4 bases and 9 bases, there was a span of 13 bases. Germline CDR1 MNHNY, CDR2 SVGAGI (reference sequence). This CDR3 reads CASSWGDGVEQFF. CDR3 coding DNA: TGTGCCAGCAGTTGGGGGGACGGGGTTGAGCAGTTCTTC.

The chain recombines TRBV27 with TRBJ1-5; 8 bases line up with TRBD1. Germline CDR1 and CDR2: MNHEY and SMNVEV (reference sequence). The CDR3 runs 15 residues. With 6 bases clipped from V and 6 bases from J, the junction kept 10 bases outside the gene matches. CDR3 in amino acids: CASRETTGGRQPQHF. Written as DNA, the CDR3 is TGTGCCAGCAGAGAAACAACAGGGGGTCGTCAGCCCCAGCATTTT.